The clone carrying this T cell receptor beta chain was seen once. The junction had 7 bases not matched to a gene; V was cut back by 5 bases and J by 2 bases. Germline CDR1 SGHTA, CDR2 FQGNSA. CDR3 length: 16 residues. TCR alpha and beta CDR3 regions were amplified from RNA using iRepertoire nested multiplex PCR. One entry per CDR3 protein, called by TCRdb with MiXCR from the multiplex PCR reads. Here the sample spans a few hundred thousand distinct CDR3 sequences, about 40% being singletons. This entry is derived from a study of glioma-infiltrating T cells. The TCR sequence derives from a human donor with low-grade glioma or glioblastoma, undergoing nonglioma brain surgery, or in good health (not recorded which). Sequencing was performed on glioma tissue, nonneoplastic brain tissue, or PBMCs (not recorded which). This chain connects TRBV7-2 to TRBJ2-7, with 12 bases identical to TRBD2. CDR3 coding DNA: TGTGCCAGCAGCGTAAAACGACTAGCGGGAGCCTACGAGCAGTACTTC. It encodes CASSVKRLAGAYEQYF.